This entry features one TCR beta chain sequence. What it binds is unknown. Trimming left V 8 bases short and J 5 bases short, with 19 bases between. This CDR3 comprises 15 residues. Per germline, CDR1 LNHDA and CDR2 SQIVND (reference sequence). These data belong to a study of cytomegalovirus exposure and HLA in healthy donors. The PCR employed 60 Vbeta primers together with 13 Jbeta primers. Data came from immunoSEQ multiplex PCR; TCRdb stores just in-frame clones and leaves some out. Its table records about 130,000 clones. Whole-study findings and limits: What a later analysis showed was that several of the most significant clusters appeared linked to common viral pathogens.

The rearrangement joins TRBV19 to TRBJ1-5, with D uncertain. The sample taken for sequencing was PBMCs. The TCR was taken from a man between 18 and 35 years old in good health and CMV-seronegative. The CDR3 bases are TGTGCCAGTTTAGAGGGAGGGAATGGCGATCAGCCCCAGCATTTT. Its translation is CASLEGGNGDQPQHF. The whole variable domain, remainder taken from reference TRBV19 and TRBJ1-5, is DGGITQSPKYLFRKEGQNVTLSCEQNLNHDAMYWYRQDPGQGLRLIYYSQIVNDFQKGDIAEGYSVSREKKESFPLTVTSAQKNPTAFYLCASLEGGNGDQPQHFGDGTRLSIL.